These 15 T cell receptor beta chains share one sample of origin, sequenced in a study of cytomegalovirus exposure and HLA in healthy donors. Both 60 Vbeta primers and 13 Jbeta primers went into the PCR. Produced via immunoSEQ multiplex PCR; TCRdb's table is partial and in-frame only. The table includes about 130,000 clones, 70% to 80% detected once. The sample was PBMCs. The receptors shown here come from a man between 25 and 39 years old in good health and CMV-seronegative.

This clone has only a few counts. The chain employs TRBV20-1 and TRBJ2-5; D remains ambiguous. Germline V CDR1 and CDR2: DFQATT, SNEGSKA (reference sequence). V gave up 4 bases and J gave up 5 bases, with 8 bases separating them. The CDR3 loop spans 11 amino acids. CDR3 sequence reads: CSAIWLETQYF. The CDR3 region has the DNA TGCAGTGCTATATGGCTCGAGACCCAGTACTTC.

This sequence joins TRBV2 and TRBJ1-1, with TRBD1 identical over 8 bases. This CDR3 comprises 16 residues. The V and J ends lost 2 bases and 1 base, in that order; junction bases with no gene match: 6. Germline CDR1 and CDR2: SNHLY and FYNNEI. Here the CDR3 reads CASSESWTGKNTEAFF. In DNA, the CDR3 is TGTGCCAGCAGTGAATCCTGGACAGGGAAGAACACTGAAGCTTTCTTT.

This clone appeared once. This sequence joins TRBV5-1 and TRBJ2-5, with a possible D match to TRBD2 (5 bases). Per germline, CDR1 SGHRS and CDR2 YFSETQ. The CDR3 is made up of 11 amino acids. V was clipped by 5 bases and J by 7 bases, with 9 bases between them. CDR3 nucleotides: TGCGCCAGCAGTTTCGAGGGGACCCAGTACTTC. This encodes CASSFEGTQYF.

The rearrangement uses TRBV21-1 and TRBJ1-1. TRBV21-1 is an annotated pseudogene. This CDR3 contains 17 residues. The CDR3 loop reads CASSKRSEFSSLAEAFF. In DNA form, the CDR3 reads TGTGCCAGCAGCAAAAGATCGGAGTTCAGTAGCCTTGCTGAAGCTTTCTTT.

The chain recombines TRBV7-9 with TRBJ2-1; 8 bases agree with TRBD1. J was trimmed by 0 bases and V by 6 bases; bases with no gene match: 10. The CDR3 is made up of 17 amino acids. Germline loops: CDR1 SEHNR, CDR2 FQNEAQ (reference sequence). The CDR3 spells CASSSGQADSSYNEQFF. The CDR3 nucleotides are TGTGCCAGCAGTTCGGGACAGGCGGATAGCTCCTACAATGAGCAGTTCTTC. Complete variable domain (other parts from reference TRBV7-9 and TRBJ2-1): DTGVSQNPRHKITKRGQNVTFRCDPISEHNRLYWYRQTLGQGPEFLTYFQNEAQLEKSRLLSDRFSAERPKGSFSTLEIQRTEQGDSAMYLCASSSGQADSSYNEQFFGPGTRLTVL.

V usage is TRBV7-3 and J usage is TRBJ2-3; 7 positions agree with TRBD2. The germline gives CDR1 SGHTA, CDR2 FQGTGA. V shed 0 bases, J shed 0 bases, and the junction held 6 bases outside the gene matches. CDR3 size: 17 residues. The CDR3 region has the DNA TGTGCCAGCAGCTTAACCCCTAGCGGTACTAGCACAGATACGCAGTATTTT. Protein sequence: CASSLTPSGTSTDTQYF.

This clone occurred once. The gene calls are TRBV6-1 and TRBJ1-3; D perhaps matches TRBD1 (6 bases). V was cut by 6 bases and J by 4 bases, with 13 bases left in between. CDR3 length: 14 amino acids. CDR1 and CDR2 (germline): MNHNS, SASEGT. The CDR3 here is CASRHPGAGNTIYF. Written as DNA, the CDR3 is TGTGCCAGCAGACACCCAGGGGCCGGAAACACCATATATTTT.

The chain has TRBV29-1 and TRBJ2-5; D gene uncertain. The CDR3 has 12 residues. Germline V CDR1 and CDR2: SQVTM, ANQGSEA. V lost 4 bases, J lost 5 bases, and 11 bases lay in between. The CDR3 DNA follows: TGCAGCGTTGCCCCCTCCGGGGAGACCCAGTACTTC. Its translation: CSVAPSGETQYF. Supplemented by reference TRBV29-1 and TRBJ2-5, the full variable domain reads SAVISQKPSRDICQRGTSLTIQCQVDSQVTMMFWYRQQPGQSLTLIATANQGSEATYESGFVIDKFPISRPNLTFSTLTVSNMSPEDSSIYLCSVAPSGETQYFGPGTRLLVL.

The CDR3: CSVFPGQGAYEQYF. CDR3 coding DNA: TGCAGCGTTTTCCCGGGACAGGGTGCCTACGAGCAGTACTTC. V and J are TRBV29-1 and TRBJ2-5; the match to TRBD1 covers 9 bases. The J call may be incorrect, as the DNA end agrees better with TRBJ2-7. The CDR3 extends over 14 amino acids. Germline V CDR1 and CDR2: SQVTM, ANQGSEA.

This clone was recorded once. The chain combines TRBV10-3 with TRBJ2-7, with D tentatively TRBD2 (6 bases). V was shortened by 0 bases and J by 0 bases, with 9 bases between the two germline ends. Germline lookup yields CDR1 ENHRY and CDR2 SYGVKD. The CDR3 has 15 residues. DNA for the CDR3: TGTGCCATCAGTGAGTCTAGCGGTGCCTCCTACGAGCAGTACTTC. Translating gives CAISESSGASYEQYF.

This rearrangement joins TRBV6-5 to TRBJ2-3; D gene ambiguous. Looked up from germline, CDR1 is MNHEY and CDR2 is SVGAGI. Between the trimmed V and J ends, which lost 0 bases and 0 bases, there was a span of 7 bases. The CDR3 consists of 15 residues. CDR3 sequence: CASSYSSQSTDTQYF. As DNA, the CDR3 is TGTGCCAGCAGTTACTCTAGCCAGAGCACAGATACGCAGTATTTT.

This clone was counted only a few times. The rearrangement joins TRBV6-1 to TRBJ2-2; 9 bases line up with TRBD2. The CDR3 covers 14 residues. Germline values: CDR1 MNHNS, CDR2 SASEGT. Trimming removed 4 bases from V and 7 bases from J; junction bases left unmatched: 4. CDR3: CASSAGLANGELFF. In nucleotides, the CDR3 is TGTGCCAGCAGTGCGGGACTAGCAAACGGGGAGCTGTTTTTT.

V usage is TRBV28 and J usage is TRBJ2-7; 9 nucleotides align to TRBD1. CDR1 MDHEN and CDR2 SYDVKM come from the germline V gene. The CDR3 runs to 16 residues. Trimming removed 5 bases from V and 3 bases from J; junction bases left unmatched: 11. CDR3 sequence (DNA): TGTGCCAGCAGTCCCCCGGGACAGGGAAGAGGCTACGAGCAGTACTTC. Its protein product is CASSPPGQGRGYEQYF.

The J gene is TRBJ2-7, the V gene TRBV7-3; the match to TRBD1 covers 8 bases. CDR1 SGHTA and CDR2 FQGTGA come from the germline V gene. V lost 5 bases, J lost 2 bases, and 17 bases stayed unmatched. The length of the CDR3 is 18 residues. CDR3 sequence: CASSPSPGTGGYAYEQYF. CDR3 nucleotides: TGTGCCAGCAGCCCAAGTCCCGGGACAGGAGGATACGCCTACGAGCAGTACTTC.

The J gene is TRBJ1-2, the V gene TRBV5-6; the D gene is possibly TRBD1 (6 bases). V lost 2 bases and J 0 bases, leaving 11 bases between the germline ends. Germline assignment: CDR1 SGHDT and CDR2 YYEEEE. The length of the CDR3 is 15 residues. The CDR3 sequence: CASSFYTGTNYGYTF. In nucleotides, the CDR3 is TGTGCCAGCAGCTTTTATACAGGGACTAACTATGGCTACACCTTC.